The clone carrying this T cell receptor (beta chain) was counted once. These data originate in a study of control samples from healthy donors and cancer patients. Trimming at V came to 6 bases and at J to 11 bases, leaving 10 bases not matched to a gene. The CDR3 has 14 residues. In germline, CDR1 is MDHEN, CDR2 SYDVKM. The protocol was immunoSEQ multiplex PCR, while the TCRdb copy is restricted to in-frame clones and leaves out a portion. The table has about 180,000 clones, more than 90% seen once. The sequencing input was blood. This sequence joins TRBV28 and TRBJ1-4, with TRBD1 matching over 9 bases. The TCR originated in a man under 40 in good health. This CDR3 is CASSPTGGSRKLFF. CDR3 DNA: TGTGCCAGCAGCCCGACAGGGGGGTCGCGGAAACTGTTTTTT. Complete variable domain (other parts from reference TRBV28 and TRBJ1-4): DVKVTQSSRYLVKRTGEKVFLECVQDMDHENMFWYRQDPGLGLRLIYFSYDVKMKEKGDIPEGYSVSREKKERFSLILESASTNQTSMYLCASSPTGGSRKLFFGSGTQLSVL.